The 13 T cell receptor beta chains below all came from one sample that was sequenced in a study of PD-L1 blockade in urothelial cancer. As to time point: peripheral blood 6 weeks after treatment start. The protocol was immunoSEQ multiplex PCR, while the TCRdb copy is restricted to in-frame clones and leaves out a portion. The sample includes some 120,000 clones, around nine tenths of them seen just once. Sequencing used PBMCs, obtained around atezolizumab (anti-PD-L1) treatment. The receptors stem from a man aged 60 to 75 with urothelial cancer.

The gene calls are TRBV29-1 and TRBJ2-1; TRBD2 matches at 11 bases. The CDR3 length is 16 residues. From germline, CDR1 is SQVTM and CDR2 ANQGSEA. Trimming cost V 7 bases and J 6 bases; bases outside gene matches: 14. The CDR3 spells CSAGGRLAGPLNEQFF. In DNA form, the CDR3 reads TGCAGCGCCGGGGGGCGACTAGCGGGACCGCTCAATGAGCAGTTCTTC.

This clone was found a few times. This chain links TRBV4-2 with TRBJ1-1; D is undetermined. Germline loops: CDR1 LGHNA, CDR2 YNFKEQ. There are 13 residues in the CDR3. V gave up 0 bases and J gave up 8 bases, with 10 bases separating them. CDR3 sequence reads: CASSQDLGEEAFF. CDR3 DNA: TGTGCCAGCAGCCAAGATCTTGGGGAGGAAGCTTTCTTT.

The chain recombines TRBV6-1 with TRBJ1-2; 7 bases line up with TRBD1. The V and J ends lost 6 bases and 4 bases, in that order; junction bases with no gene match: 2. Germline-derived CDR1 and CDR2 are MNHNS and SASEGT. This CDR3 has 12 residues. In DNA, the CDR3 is TGTGCCAGCAGGGGGGACAGCTATGGCTACACCTTC. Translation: CASRGDSYGYTF.

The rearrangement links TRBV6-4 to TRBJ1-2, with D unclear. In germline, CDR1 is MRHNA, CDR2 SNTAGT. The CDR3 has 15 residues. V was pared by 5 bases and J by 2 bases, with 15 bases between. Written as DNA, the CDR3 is TGTGCCAGCAGTATGACTAACCGGCCCAACTATGGCTACACCTTC. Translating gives CASSMTNRPNYGYTF.

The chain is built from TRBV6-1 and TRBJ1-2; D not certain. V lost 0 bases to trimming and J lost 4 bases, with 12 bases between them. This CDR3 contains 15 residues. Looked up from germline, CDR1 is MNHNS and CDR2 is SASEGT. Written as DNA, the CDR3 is TGTGCCAGCAGTGAAGCGGTCGGGAGGATCTATGGCTACACCTTC. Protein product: CASSEAVGRIYGYTF.

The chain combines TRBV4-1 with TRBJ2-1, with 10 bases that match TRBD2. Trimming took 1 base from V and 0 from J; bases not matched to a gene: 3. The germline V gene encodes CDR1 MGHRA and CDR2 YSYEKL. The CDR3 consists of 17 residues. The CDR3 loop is CASSQGPSGSSYNEQFF. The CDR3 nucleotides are TGCGCCAGCAGCCAAGGTCCTAGCGGGAGCTCCTACAATGAGCAGTTCTTC.

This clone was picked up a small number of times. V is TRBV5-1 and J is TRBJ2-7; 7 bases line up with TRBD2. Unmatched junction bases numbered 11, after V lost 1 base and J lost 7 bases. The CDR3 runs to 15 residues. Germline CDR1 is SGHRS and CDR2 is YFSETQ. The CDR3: CASSLSSGTNGEQYF. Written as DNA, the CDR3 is TGCGCCAGCAGCTTGAGCTCCGGGACTAACGGGGAGCAGTACTTC.

The CDR3 region is CASIPGQGVETGELFF. The CDR3 DNA reads TGTGCCAGCATACCCGGACAGGGGGTCGAGACCGGGGAGCTGTTTTTT. The chain employs TRBV2 and TRBJ2-2; 10 bases align to TRBD1. Unmatched junction bases numbered 10, after V lost 7 bases and J lost 5 bases. Germline V gene lookup returns CDR1 SNHLY and CDR2 FYNNEI. The CDR3 runs to 16 residues.

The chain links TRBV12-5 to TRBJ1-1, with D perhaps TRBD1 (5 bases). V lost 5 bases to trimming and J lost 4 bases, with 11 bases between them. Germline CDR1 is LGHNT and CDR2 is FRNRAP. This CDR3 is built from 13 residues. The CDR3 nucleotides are TGTGCTAGTGGTCAGGGTTACGGCACTGAAGCTTTCTTT. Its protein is CASGQGYGTEAFF.

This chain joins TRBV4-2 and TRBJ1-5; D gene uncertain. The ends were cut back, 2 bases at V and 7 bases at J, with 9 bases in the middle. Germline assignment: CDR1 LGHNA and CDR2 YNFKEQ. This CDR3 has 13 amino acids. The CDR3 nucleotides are TGTGCCAGCAGCCAACAAGCGGGGCAGCCCCAGCATTTT. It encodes CASSQQAGQPQHF.

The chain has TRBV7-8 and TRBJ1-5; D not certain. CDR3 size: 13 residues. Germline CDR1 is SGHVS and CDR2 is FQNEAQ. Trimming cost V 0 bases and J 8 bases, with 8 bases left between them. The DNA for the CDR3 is TGTGCCAGCAGCTTAGCGCCCGGGGAGCCCCAGCATTTT. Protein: CASSLAPGEPQHF.

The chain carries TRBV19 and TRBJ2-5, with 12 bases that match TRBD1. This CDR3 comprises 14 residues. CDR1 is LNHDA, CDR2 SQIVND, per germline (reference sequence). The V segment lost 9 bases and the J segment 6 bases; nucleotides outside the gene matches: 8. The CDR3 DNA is TGTGCCAGCCGAGGGACAGGGGGCGCGAAGACCCAGTACTTC. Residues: CASRGTGGAKTQYF.

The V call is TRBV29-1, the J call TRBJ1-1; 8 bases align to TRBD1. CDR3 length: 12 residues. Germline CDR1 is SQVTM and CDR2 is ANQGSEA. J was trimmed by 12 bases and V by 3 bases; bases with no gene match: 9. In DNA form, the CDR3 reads TGCAGCGTTGAGTTCGTCAGGGGGCCATCTTTCTTT. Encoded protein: CSVEFVRGPSFF.